The 20 T cell receptor beta chains below all came from one sample that was sequenced in a study of regulatory T cells in long-lasting Graves disease (dated by TCRdb to the early 2020s). Read against the paper, the sample's time point label means: newly diagnosed GD, antithyroid drugs for less than 3 months. For both TCR sequencing and RNA sequencing, RNA was extracted from PBMCs in TRIzol. The library came from multiplex PCR. Sequencing was carried out with an Illumina HiSeq 4000. CDR3 regions were amplified by Arm-PCR with iRepertoire HTBI primers to construct TCR beta libraries. TCRdb's own reprocessing of the public reads used fastp at Q25 and MiXCR and kept productive beta chains. Rows with a matching CDR3 protein are joined into one entry that keeps the most common DNA and genes. This sample is represented by 530,000 or so distinct CDR3 sequences; approximately 13% of them were singletons. Together, the top ten hold roughly a tenth of the sample.

The sample was also linked to a second study, of T cells in Graves' hyperthyroidism and ophthalmopathy.

This specimen consisted of peripheral blood mononuclear cells (PBMCs), obtained at new diagnosis, from a patient treated with antithyroid drugs. These receptors were collected from a man aged 25 to 40 with Graves disease. Donor details come from another sample of the same person, matched by shared clones.

Concerning this clonotype itself: Since a much larger clone is just one base distant, this may be a read error. The gene calls are TRBV6-1 and TRBJ1-2; TRBD1 agrees at 7 bases. The CDR3 totals 14 residues. The germline CDR1 and CDR2 sequences are MNHNS and SASEGT. The CDR3 sequence is CASSQQGRGYGCTF. CDR3 nucleotides: TGTGCCAGCAGCCAACAGGGGCGAGGCTATGGCTGCACCTTC.

This clonotype was observed a handful of times. As DNA, the CDR3 is TGTGCCAGTAGTACTGGACAGGGTAATCAGCCCCAGCATTTT. Amino acid sequence: CASSTGQGNQPQHF. The rearrangement links TRBV19 to TRBJ1-5, with 8 bases aligning to TRBD1. The V gene end was trimmed by 4 bases and the J gene end by 4 bases; junction bases not matched to a gene: 3. The CDR3 is 14 residues long. CDR1 is LNHDA and CDR2 is SQIVND in the germline V gene (reference sequence).

This clonotype appeared a few times. The V call is TRBV10-1, the J call TRBJ2-7; D gene unclear. Germline CDR1 WNHNN, CDR2 SYGVQD (reference sequence). The V gene lost 8 bases and the J gene lost 2 bases, with 16 bases spanning the gap. This CDR3 contains 14 residues. The CDR3 loop reads CASELGIRTYEQYF. The CDR3 DNA reads TGCGCCAGCGAATTGGGGATAAGAACCTACGAGCAGTACTTC.

This clonotype was detected ten times or more. The chain has TRBV12-3 or TRBV12-4 and TRBJ2-1; D possibly corresponds to TRBD2 (6 bases). The CDR3 covers 15 residues. Trimming took 5 bases from V and 0 from J, leaving 11 bases between them. The CDR3 sequence: CASSPRTTSYNEQFF. The CDR3 nucleotides read TGTGCCAGCAGTCCACGGACTACCTCCTACAATGAGCAGTTCTTC.

This clonotype was seen ten or more times. The chain couples TRBV28 to TRBJ2-1, with D possibly TRBD2 on 7 matching bases. The CDR3 is made up of 12 amino acids. Trimming shortened V by 11 bases and J by 8 bases, and 16 bases separated the two germline ends. In germline, CDR1 is MDHEN, CDR2 SYDVKM. CDR3 loop: CACREGVHEQFF. The CDR3, as DNA: TGTGCCTGTAGGGAGGGGGTTCATGAGCAGTTCTTC.

The V and J genes are TRBV20-1 and TRBJ2-1; D remains unclear. The V gene's germline CDR1 is DFQATT and CDR2 SNEGSKA (reference sequence). V lost 2 bases and J 6 bases, leaving 5 bases between the germline ends. The CDR3 is 11 residues long. The CDR3 spells CSARMLNEQFF. Written as DNA, the CDR3 is TGCAGTGCTAGAATGCTCAATGAGCAGTTCTTC.

This clonotype was counted at least ten times. This sequence joins TRBV7-6 and TRBJ2-1; the match to TRBD2 covers 8 bases. The junction had 5 bases not matched to a gene; V was cut back by 1 base and J by 0 bases. Germline loops: CDR1 SGHVS, CDR2 FNYEAQ. This CDR3 spans 17 amino acids. The CDR3 DNA reads as TGTGCCAGCAGCTTAGTTACCGGGACTAGCTCCTACAATGAGCAGTTCTTC. This sequence encodes CASSLVTGTSSYNEQFF. Supplemented by reference TRBV7-6 and TRBJ2-1, the full variable domain reads GAGVSQSPRYKVTKRGQDVALRCDPISGHVSLYWYRQALGQGPEFLTYFNYEAQQDKSGLPNDRFSAERPEGSISTLTIQRTEQRDSAMYRCASSLVTGTSSYNEQFFGPGTRLTVL.

This clonotype was seen more than once but under ten times. This chain connects TRBV10-3 to TRBJ2-3, with D possibly matching TRBD2 (5 bases). This CDR3 is 16 amino acids long. With 1 base removed from V and 2 bases from J, the gap between germline ends came to 13 bases. Per germline, CDR1 ENHRY and CDR2 SYGVKD. CDR3 coding DNA: TGTGCCATCAGTGAGTTCGGGCCCGGGGACACAGATACGCAGTATTTT. Translated: CAISEFGPGDTDTQYF.

This clonotype was detected ten times or more. V and J are TRBV24-1 and TRBJ1-2; maybe TRBD1 (6 bases). Trimming took 2 bases from V and 0 from J, leaving 6 bases between them. Germline CDR1 KGHDR, CDR2 SFDVKD. The CDR3 is 14 residues long. The CDR3: CATSDWTANYGYTF. The CDR3 coding sequence is TGTGCCACCAGTGATTGGACAGCTAACTATGGCTACACCTTC.

This clonotype was counted many times. CDR3 DNA sequence: TGTGCCAGCATGGAACTAGCGAACACCGGGGAGCTGTTTTTT. It codes for CASMELANTGELFF. The J gene is TRBJ2-2, the V gene TRBV2; weak D call: TRBD2 (5 bases). The CDR3 is 14 amino acids. Trimming took 7 bases from V and 0 from J, leaving 9 bases between them. Germline CDR1 reads SNHLY; CDR2 reads FYNNEI.

At least ten counts were recorded for this clonotype. This chain connects TRBV27 to TRBJ1-1; TRBD1 matches 8 bases. The CDR3 covers 15 residues. The germline V gene encodes CDR1 MNHEY and CDR2 SMNVEV (reference sequence). Trimming removed 5 bases from V and 5 bases from J; junction bases left unmatched: 10. The CDR3 nucleotides read TGTGCCAGCAGTCCCCTGGACAGGGTGGGGACTGAAGCTTTCTTT. Translating gives CASSPLDRVGTEAFF.

Points on this clonotype: One base away lies a much larger clone, so this may be a sequencing read error. The genes are TRBV27 and TRBJ1-5; a possible D gene is TRBD1 (6 bases). Trimming left V 11 bases short and J 1 base short, with 15 bases between. The V gene's germline CDR1 is MNHEY and CDR2 SMNVEV (reference sequence). The CDR3 has 14 residues. The DNA of the CDR3 is TGTGCCGCGAGGGGGGAATGGAGCAATCAGCCCCAGCATTTT. Translated, it gives CAARGEWSNQPQHF.

This clonotype was seen many times. The rearrangement links TRBV10-3 to TRBJ1-1, with D possibly TRBD1 on 6 matching bases. CDR1 ENHRY and CDR2 SYGVKD come from the germline V gene. Trimming took off 10 bases at V and 0 bases at J, with 12 bases between the two ends. The CDR3 runs 13 residues. The CDR3 protein is CARYQGLNTEAFF. CDR3 in DNA: TGTGCCAGATACCAGGGGCTGAACACTGAAGCTTTCTTT.

This clonotype showed up many times. The J gene is TRBJ2-1, the V gene TRBV7-9; tentatively, D is TRBD1 (6 bases). Trimming took 1 base from V and 7 from J, leaving 8 bases between them. The germline gives CDR1 SEHNR, CDR2 FQNEAQ (reference sequence). The CDR3 runs 13 residues. In nucleotides, the CDR3 is TGTGCCAGCAGCTTAGTTAGGGGGAATGAGCAGTTCTTC. This encodes CASSLVRGNEQFF.

This clonotype has ten or more counts. The V call is TRBV6-2 or TRBV6-3, the J call TRBJ1-1, with D tentatively TRBD1 (6 bases). CDR1 MNHEY and CDR2 SVGEGT come from the germline V gene. Trimming cost V 5 bases and J 8 bases, with 12 bases left between them. The CDR3 runs to 12 residues. CDR3 residues: CASSPRTEEAFF. The CDR3 bases are TGTGCCAGCAGTCCGAGGACAGAGGAAGCTTTCTTT.

In this sample, this clonotype turned up many times. This chain connects TRBV12-3 or TRBV12-4 to TRBJ1-2; D call uncertain. With 1 base removed from V and 7 bases from J, the gap between germline ends came to 7 bases. CDR3 length: 12 residues. CDR3 protein: CASSLGRSGYTF. Here the CDR3 DNA reads TGTGCCAGCAGTTTAGGCCGGAGTGGCTACACCTTC.

A remark on this clonotype: This may arise from a read error, as a much more abundant clone is one base away. The chain recombines TRBV27 with TRBJ2-5; 8 positions agree with TRBD2. Germline V CDR1 and CDR2: MNHEY, SMNVEV (reference sequence). The CDR3 has 14 amino acids. CDR3 region: CANSFLAGQETQYF. In nucleotides, the CDR3 is TGTGCCAACAGTTTCTTAGCGGGGCAAGAGACCCAGTACTTC.

The chain carries TRBV7-9 and TRBJ2-2; TRBD2 might be the D (5 bases). The CDR3 contains 11 residues. V shed 5 bases and J shed 15 bases, with 13 bases lying between them. Per germline, CDR1 SEHNR and CDR2 FQNEAQ (reference sequence). The CDR3 region has the DNA TGTGCCAGCAGCCCACCCGCGGGTGTGTTTTTT. It specifies CASSPPAGVFF.

To note about this clonotype: It may be a read error: a sequence one base away is much more abundant. The V call is TRBV20-1, the J call TRBJ2-7; D is possibly TRBD2 (6 bases). The CDR3 contains 16 residues. V was clipped by 3 bases and J by 2 bases, with 20 bases between them. CDR1 is DFQATT, CDR2 SNEGSKA, per germline (reference sequence). The CDR3 sequence: CSARDGGTLGPYEQYF. CDR3 coding DNA: TGCAGTGCTAGGGACGGCGGGACTTTGGGCCCCTACGAGCAGTACTTC.

This clonotype showed up many times. A read error may account for a junction end that differs from germline. The genes are TRBV12-3 or TRBV12-4 and TRBJ1-1; 10 bases align to TRBD1. This CDR3 has 14 residues. The CDR3 DNA reads as TGTGCCAGCAGTCAGGACAGGGGGAACGCTGAAGCTTTCTTT. Its translation is CASSQDRGNAEAFF.